This passage covers 13 T cell receptor beta chains from one sample sequenced in a study of cytomegalovirus exposure and HLA in healthy donors. 60 Vbeta and 13 Jbeta primers were used in PCR. Libraries were prepared by immunoSEQ multiplex PCR; TCRdb keeps only in-frame clonotypes and omits some of them. Of over 150,000 clones in the sample, 75% to 85% were seen once. Sample: PBMCs. All receptors derive from a woman between 25 and 40 years old in good health and CMV-seronegative.

This clone is a singleton in its sample. V and J are TRBV5-4 and TRBJ2-7, with 8 bases identical to TRBD1. This CDR3 has 16 amino acids. Looked up from germline, CDR1 is SGHNT and CDR2 is YYREEE (reference sequence). With 4 bases clipped from V and 1 base from J, the junction kept 10 bases outside the gene matches. DNA for the CDR3: TGTGCCAGCAGCATCCCGGGACAGGTTCCTTCCTACGAGCAGTACTTC. It specifies CASSIPGQVPSYEQYF. The complete variable domain, with remaining parts taken from reference TRBV5-4 and TRBJ2-7, reads ETGVTQSPTHLIKTRGQQVTLRCSSQSGHNTVSWYQQALGQGPQFIFQYYREEENGRGNFPPRFSGLQFPNYSSELNVNALELDDSALYLCASSIPGQVPSYEQYFGPGTRLTVT.

The chain employs TRBV18 and TRBJ1-5; possible D gene TRBD1, 6 bases. Looked up from germline, CDR1 is KGHSH and CDR2 is LQKENI. Trimming pared 2 bases from V and 5 bases from J, leaving 13 bases between. The length of the CDR3 is 15 residues. The CDR3: CASSPRGGEDQPQHF. CDR3 sequence (DNA): TGTGCCAGCTCACCAAGGGGGGGAGAAGATCAGCCCCAGCATTTT.

V usage is TRBV5-1 and J usage is TRBJ2-3; no clear D gene. V dropped 1 base and J dropped 0 bases, with 12 bases sitting between them. Germline lookup yields CDR1 SGHRS and CDR2 YFSETQ. This CDR3 spans 16 amino acids. CDR3 residues: CASSLSLSRSTDTQYF. In nucleotides, the CDR3 is TGCGCCAGCAGCTTGTCCTTGTCACGGAGCACAGATACGCAGTATTTT. The full variable domain, in which reference TRBV5-1 and TRBJ2-3 provide the parts outside the CDR3, is KAGVTQTPRYLIKTRGQQVTLSCSPISGHRSVSWYQQTPGQGLQFLFEYFSETQRNKGNFPGRFSGRQFSNSRSEMNVSTLELGDSALYLCASSLSLSRSTDTQYFGPGTRLTVL.

This clone appeared a single time. V gene TRBV6-5 combines with J gene TRBJ1-1; 10 nucleotides align to TRBD1. Germline-derived CDR1 and CDR2 are MNHEY and SVGAGI. There are 14 residues in the CDR3. V was pared by 9 bases and J by 6 bases, with 10 bases of the junction left unmatched. The CDR3 sequence: CASAIWDRGAEAFF. The CDR3 DNA follows: TGTGCCAGTGCAATCTGGGACAGGGGCGCTGAAGCTTTCTTT.

This clone was counted only a few times. The sample contains more than one DNA sequence encoding this CDR3. The V and J genes are TRBV11-3 and TRBJ2-3; maybe TRBD2 (7 bases). The germline gives CDR1 SGHNT, CDR2 YENEEA. Deletions cut 3 bases from V and 6 bases from J, with 16 bases between. The CDR3 contains 15 residues. The CDR3 bases are TGTGCCAGCAGCTTGGGGGCGGGAGAACCGGATACGCAGTATTTT. As protein: CASSLGAGEPDTQYF.

The CDR3, as DNA: TGTGCCAGCCTTACTTCAGGGGGAGCTTTCTTT. Translation gives CASLTSGGAFF. This chain links TRBV7-2 with TRBJ1-1, with 7 bases identical to TRBD1. Germline trimming cut 8 bases from V and 10 bases from J; bases unmatched to any gene: 7. CDR3 length: 11 residues. Germline V lookup: CDR1 SGHTA, CDR2 FQGNSA.

The sample holds one count of this clone. This sequence joins TRBV29-1 and TRBJ2-7, with D tentatively TRBD1 (6 bases). CDR1 is SQVTM and CDR2 is ANQGSEA in the germline V gene. V lost 4 bases and J lost 4, with 11 bases in between. This CDR3 is 12 amino acids long. The CDR3 nucleotides are TGCAGCGTTGGGGGACACCCTTACGAGCAGTACTTC. Encoded protein: CSVGGHPYEQYF.

This clone was found once. V and J are TRBV11-2 and TRBJ1-5; D is uncertain. This CDR3 has 9 residues. Trimming removed 6 bases from V and 9 bases from J, with 3 bases in between. CDR1 and CDR2 (germline): SGHAT, FQNNGV. The CDR3 sequence: CASRRPQHF. CDR3 DNA: TGTGCCAGCAGGCGGCCCCAGCATTTT.

The chain has TRBV29-1 and TRBJ2-1; 12 bases align to TRBD2. The CDR3 totals 16 residues. Germline-derived CDR1 and CDR2 are SQVTM and ANQGSEA. J gave up 10 bases and V 6 bases, and 16 bases lay outside the gene matches. In nucleotides, the CDR3 is TGCAGCGTCCTATTCCTAGCGGGGGGGCCCGGGAACGAGCAGTTCTTC. Encoded protein: CSVLFLAGGPGNEQFF.

This chain links TRBV7-5 with TRBJ2-1; TRBD2, the table's D call, lacks a check against the DNA. TRBV7-5 is assigned pseudogene status. This CDR3 comprises 17 residues. This CDR3 reads CARSPLAGVIRYNEQFF. The CDR3 DNA reads as TGTGCCAGAAGCCCCTTAGCGGGAGTAATCAGGTACAATGAGCAGTTCTTC.

This clone was seen a few times. The chain links TRBV5-6 to TRBJ2-7, with D possibly TRBD1 on 7 matching bases. Trimming shortened V by 4 bases and J by 0 bases, and 23 bases separated the two germline ends. Germline CDR1 reads SGHDT; CDR2 reads YYEEEE. This CDR3 has 18 residues. CDR3 loop: CASSLWVSRDRTSYEQYF. CDR3 coding DNA: TGTGCCAGCAGCCTGTGGGTATCGCGGGACAGAACCTCCTACGAGCAGTACTTC.

The chain employs TRBV29-1 and TRBJ2-2, with D possibly matching TRBD1 (6 bases). The CDR3 has 14 amino acids. Germline loops: CDR1 SQVTM, CDR2 ANQGSEA. Trimming removed 6 bases from V and 2 bases from J, with 13 bases in between. The CDR3: CSVLGTTNTGELFF. CDR3 coding DNA: TGCAGCGTACTCGGGACAACCAACACCGGGGAGCTGTTTTTT.

Only one count was recorded for this clone. The rearrangement joins TRBV28 to TRBJ1-3; no clear D. The V end was cut by 4 bases, the J end by 2 bases, with 6 bases between. CDR3 length equals 13 residues. The V gene's germline CDR1 is MDHEN and CDR2 SYDVKM. The CDR3 DNA reads as TGTGCCAGCAGTTACGAGGCTGGAAACACCATATATTTT. This encodes CASSYEAGNTIYF.